What follows are 20 T cell receptor beta chains derived from one specimen sequenced in a study of cytotoxic CD8 clonotypes in ibrutinib-treated CLL. Sequenced by immunoSEQ multiplex PCR; TCRdb stores in-frame clones only, minus some. The sample consists of about 89,000 clones, about 78% of them appearing once. The source material was PBMCs, sampled after 12 months of ibrutinib treatment. The source is a human donor with chronic lymphocytic leukemia.

This chain connects TRBV15 to TRBJ1-1; D is uncertain. This CDR3 has 13 amino acids. The germline V and J ends were trimmed by 6 bases and 0 bases, with 8 bases remaining between them. CDR1 and CDR2 (germline): LNHNV, YYDKDF (reference sequence). CDR3 residues: CATREGLNTEAFF. CDR3 nucleotides: TGTGCCACCAGGGAAGGACTGAACACTGAAGCTTTCTTT.

This clone was observed a single time. The V gene is TRBV5-1, the J gene TRBJ2-5; D not certain. The CDR3 length is 14 residues. Germline loops: CDR1 SGHRS, CDR2 YFSETQ. Trimming shortened V by 4 bases and J by 3 bases, and 13 bases separated the two germline ends. CDR3 region: CASSATTQKETQYF. Here the CDR3 DNA reads TGCGCCAGCAGCGCTACAACTCAGAAAGAGACCCAGTACTTC.

The rearrangement joins TRBV6-5 to TRBJ1-3, with D possibly matching TRBD1 (6 bases). Germline lookup yields CDR1 MNHEY and CDR2 SVGAGI. V gave up 4 bases and J gave up 0 bases, with 13 bases separating them. The CDR3 totals 16 residues. Written as DNA, the CDR3 is TGTGCCAGCAGTTTGACAGGAACTTACTCTGGAAACACCATATATTTT. It codes for CASSLTGTYSGNTIYF.

By sample share, this clone is medium-sized. Distinct nucleotide sequences in the sample also encode this CDR3. The V call is TRBV28, the J call TRBJ1-1; 7 nucleotides line up with TRBD1. Germline values: CDR1 MDHEN, CDR2 SYDVKM. This CDR3 has 14 amino acids. The V gene end was trimmed by 6 bases and the J gene end by 0 bases; junction bases not matched to a gene: 4. The CDR3 sequence: CASRYRGLNTEAFF. CDR3 in DNA: TGTGCCAGCAGGTACAGGGGCCTGAACACTGAAGCTTTCTTT.

This clone appeared once. The chain combines TRBV4-2 with TRBJ2-1; D may match TRBD1 or TRBD2 (5 bases each). This CDR3 contains 16 residues. Germline assignment: CDR1 LGHNA and CDR2 YNFKEQ. V lost 0 bases and J lost 1, with 10 bases in between. This CDR3 reads CASSQETGTSYNEQFF. The CDR3 DNA follows: TGTGCCAGCAGCCAAGAGACGGGGACGTCCTACAATGAGCAGTTCTTC.

The J gene is TRBJ2-5, the V gene TRBV5-1, with 7 nucleotides matching TRBD2. After removal of 0 bases from V and 3 bases from J, the junction contained 8 bases not matched to a gene. CDR3 size: 16 residues. From germline, CDR1 is SGHRS and CDR2 YFSETQ. CDR3 sequence (DNA): TGCGCCAGCAGCTTGGCCGGGCGGGGGATGGAAGAGACCCAGTACTTC. This sequence encodes CASSLAGRGMEETQYF.

Only one count was recorded for this clone. The genes are TRBV7-2 and TRBJ1-1; 8 nucleotides align to TRBD1. CDR3 length: 14 residues. Germline CDR1 and CDR2: SGHTA and FQGNSA. Trimming removed 4 bases from V and 4 bases from J; junction bases left unmatched: 5. The CDR3 DNA sequence: TGTGCCAGCAGCTCGAGACAGGGGACCACTGAAGCTTTCTTT. Translated: CASSSRQGTTEAFF.

The chain is built from TRBV7-2 and TRBJ2-3; a possible D gene is TRBD2 (7 bases). Germline V gene sequence: CDR1 SGHTA, CDR2 FQGNSA. The CDR3 is 16 residues long. The ends were cut back, 5 bases at V and 5 bases at J, with 20 bases in the middle. CDR3 in amino acids: CASSPRRGRGGDTQYF. In DNA, the CDR3 is TGTGCCAGCAGCCCGCGGCGGGGGAGAGGGGGAGATACGCAGTATTTT. Filled out from reference TRBV7-2 and TRBJ2-3, the complete variable domain reads GAGVSQSPSNKVTEKGKDVELRCDPISGHTALYWYRQSLGQGLEFLIYFQGNSAPDKSGLPSDRFSAERTGGSVSTLTIQRTQQEDSAVYLCASSPRRGRGGDTQYFGPGTRLTVL.

The V call is TRBV19, the J call TRBJ1-1; 7 nucleotides align to TRBD1. The CDR3 contains 16 residues. Germline trimming cut 5 bases from V and 3 bases from J; bases unmatched to any gene: 12. CDR1 LNHDA and CDR2 SQIVND come from the germline V gene (reference sequence). CDR3 residues: CASSLSPRGVDTEAFF. The CDR3 DNA follows: TGTGCCAGTAGTCTCTCCCCCAGGGGGGTGGACACTGAAGCTTTCTTT.

V usage is TRBV7-2 and J usage is TRBJ2-7; D remains unclear. V was clipped by 5 bases and J by 4 bases, with 9 bases between them. The CDR3 runs 12 residues. Germline assignment: CDR1 SGHTA and CDR2 FQGNSA. CDR3 DNA: TGTGCCAGCAGCCCGGAAGTGTACGAGCAGTACTTC. It codes for CASSPEVYEQYF.

The V and J genes are TRBV30 and TRBJ1-3, with D uncertain. The CDR3 is 15 residues long. Germline V CDR1 and CDR2: GTSNPN, SVGIG (reference sequence). Trimming removed 1 base at V and 1 base at J, with 11 bases between. The CDR3 sequence: CAWSGVIASGNTIYF. CDR3 nucleotides: TGTGCCTGGAGTGGGGTTATCGCTTCTGGAAACACCATATATTTT.

V gene TRBV5-6 combines with J gene TRBJ2-1; 9 nucleotides line up with TRBD1. Germline CDR1 SGHDT, CDR2 YYEEEE. The ends lost 3 bases at V and 0 bases at J; junction bases unmatched: 1. The CDR3 spans 15 residues. CDR3 DNA: TGTGCCAGCAGCTGGGGACAGGGCTCCTACAATGAGCAGTTCTTC. Its translation is CASSWGQGSYNEQFF.

The chain recombines TRBV4-2 with TRBJ2-1; 8 positions agree with TRBD1. The V gene end was trimmed by 0 bases and the J gene end by 6 bases; junction bases not matched to a gene: 10. The CDR3 is 17 amino acids. The V gene's germline CDR1 is LGHNA and CDR2 YNFKEQ. The CDR3 sequence: CASSQDKYTGQVNEQFF. As DNA, the CDR3 is TGTGCCAGCAGCCAAGATAAATACACGGGACAGGTCAATGAGCAGTTCTTC.

This clone has more than one count but fewer than ten. The chain combines TRBV5-1 with TRBJ1-5; D is unresolved. V was shortened by 4 bases and J by 4 bases, with 12 bases between the two germline ends. This CDR3 has 14 amino acids. The V gene's germline CDR1 is SGHRS and CDR2 YFSETQ. Written as DNA, the CDR3 is TGCGCCAGCAGCCTAGACGGGGATAATCAGCCCCAGCATTTT. It codes for CASSLDGDNQPQHF.

The chain recombines TRBV2 with TRBJ2-1; D gene uncertain. This CDR3 contains 12 residues. CDR1 is SNHLY, CDR2 FYNNEI, per germline. V was cut by 7 bases and J by 5 bases, with 9 bases left in between. Here the CDR3 DNA reads TGTGCCAGCACGATTGCAAACAATGAGCAGTTCTTC. This codes for CASTIANNEQFF.

The chain is built from TRBV18 and TRBJ1-1, with 11 nucleotides matching TRBD1. Trimming removed 0 bases from V and 1 base from J; junction bases left unmatched: 1. The CDR3 spans 16 residues. Germline loops: CDR1 KGHSH, CDR2 LQKENI. For the CDR3, the DNA is TGTGCCAGCTCACCACCGGGACAGGGGGGGAACACTGAAGCTTTCTTT. This encodes CASSPPGQGGNTEAFF.

The rearrangement joins TRBV5-1 to TRBJ2-2; no clear D. Trimming took off 0 bases at V and 3 bases at J, with 9 bases between the two ends. The CDR3 totals 15 residues. The germline CDR1 and CDR2 sequences are SGHRS and YFSETQ. The CDR3 sequence is CASSLEGRDTGELFF. The CDR3 DNA sequence: TGCGCCAGCAGCTTGGAGGGTAGGGACACCGGGGAGCTGTTTTTT.

The V and J genes are TRBV9 and TRBJ2-1, with a possible D match to TRBD1 (5 bases). The CDR3 has 14 residues. Germline CDR1 and CDR2: SGDLS and YYNGEE. Trimming shortened V by 4 bases and J by 4 bases, and 12 bases separated the two germline ends. The CDR3 spells CASSLRTSYNEQFF. CDR3 nucleotide sequence: TGTGCCAGCAGCCTAAGGACATCGTACAATGAGCAGTTCTTC. The full variable domain, in which reference TRBV9 and TRBJ2-1 provide the parts outside the CDR3, is DSGVTQTPKHLITATGQRVTLRCSPRSGDLSVYWYQQSLDQGLQFLIQYYNGEERAKGNILERFSAQQFPDLHSELNLSSLELGDSALYFCASSLRTSYNEQFFGPGTRLTVL.

The chain links TRBV6-5 to TRBJ1-5; 7 bases line up with TRBD1. Trimming took 5 bases from V and 5 from J; bases not matched to a gene: 3. Germline V lookup: CDR1 MNHEY, CDR2 SVGAGI. CDR3 length: 13 residues. CDR3 in DNA: TGTGCCAGCAGTAACAGGGGCGATCAGCCCCAGCATTTT. Translating gives CASSNRGDQPQHF.

This chain links TRBV18 with TRBJ2-6, with a tentative D call TRBD1 (5 bases). V lost 2 bases, J lost 0 bases, and 5 bases lay in between. Germline V gene lookup returns CDR1 KGHSH and CDR2 LQKENI. There are 15 residues in the CDR3. DNA of the CDR3: TGTGCCAGCTCACCAGACAGCTCTGGGGCCAACGTCCTGACTTTC. Residues: CASSPDSSGANVLTF. Combining the CDR3 with reference TRBV18 and TRBJ2-6 gives the whole variable domain NAGVMQNPRHLVRRRGQEARLRCSPMKGHSHVYWYRQLPEEGLKFMVYLQKENIIDESGMPKERFSAEFPKEGPSILRIQQVVRGDSAAYFCASSPDSSGANVLTFGAGSRLTVL.